This is a list of T cell receptor beta chains from one sample in a study of shared clonotypes between healthy human individuals. TCRdb's copy holds only in-frame clones and misses some; the assay was immunoSEQ multiplex PCR. This table has over a million clones, about 75% appearing once. Sequencing was carried out using memory CD4+ T cells sorted from blood. These receptors originate from a man aged 18 to 29 in good health. Both conserved end residues are part of each CDR3. Each record gives: D gene, CDR3 length, V gene, J gene, clone size, CDR3 DNA, CDR3 protein. A D gene is named only where the DNA matches it firmly. Size is omitted from some rows. Given values are once, few, many or a class for expanded clones.

D: .; length: 18; V: TRBV7-2; J: TRBJ2-1; size: .; DNA: TGTGCCAGCAGCCCCCTACCCCCGGGGGCGAGCTCCTACAATGAGCAGTTCTTC; CDR3: CASSPLPPGASSYNEQFF
D: .; length: 15; V: TRBV11-2; J: TRBJ2-3; size: .; DNA: TGTGCCAGCAGCTTGGCGGGGACGCCCACAGATACGCAGTATTTT; CDR3: CASSLAGTPTDTQYF
D: TRBD1; length: 17; V: TRBV4-1; J: TRBJ1-6; size: .; DNA: TGCGCCAGCAGCCTCTGGACAGGGGGGACCTATAATTCACCCCTCCACTTT; CDR3: CASSLWTGGTYNSPLHF
D: .; length: 17; V: TRBV5-6; J: TRBJ1-4; size: .; DNA: TGTGCCAGCAGCTTACTAGGGCCTGTTGCAACTAATGAAAAACTGTTTTTT; CDR3: CASSLLGPVATNEKLFF
D: .; length: 13; V: TRBV2; J: TRBJ2-2; size: once; DNA: TGTGCCAGCAGAGAGGGATCCTCAGGGGAGCTGTTTTTT; CDR3: CASREGSSGELFF
D: TRBD1; length: 17; V: TRBV6-4; J: TRBJ1-4; size: .; DNA: TGTGCCAGCAGTGCAGAACTACCGGGACAGCCAAGTGAAAAACTGTTTTTT; CDR3: CASSAELPGQPSEKLFF
D: TRBD1; length: 16; V: TRBV27; J: TRBJ1-5; size: few; DNA: TGTGCCAGCAGTTTAAAGGGACAGGGAGCCAATCAGCCCCAGCATTTT; CDR3: CASSLKGQGANQPQHF
D: .; length: 16; V: TRBV5-5; J: TRBJ1-4; size: .; DNA: TGTGCCAGCAGCTTGGCGGCCCGAATTACGAATGAAAAACTGTTTTTT; CDR3: CASSLAARITNEKLFF
D: .; length: 14; V: TRBV5-1; J: TRBJ2-7; size: .; DNA: TGTGCCAGCAGCCCAGGGACTGGGTCCCGCGAGCAGTACTTC; CDR3: CASSPGTGSREQYF
D: .; length: 17; V: TRBV12-5; J: TRBJ2-5; size: .; DNA: TGTGCTAGTGGTTTGGTACTTTGGGGGGCCAGGCGAGAGACCCAGTACTTC; CDR3: CASGLVLWGARRETQYF
D: .; length: 13; V: TRBV29-1; J: TRBJ2-4; size: .; DNA: TGCAGCGTACCGTGGCTAGCCAAAAACATTCAGTACTTC; CDR3: CSVPWLAKNIQYF
D: .; length: 15; V: TRBV14; J: TRBJ1-4; size: .; DNA: TGTGCCAGCAGCCGTGACCTCGGCACTAATGAAAAACTGTTTTTT; CDR3: CASSRDLGTNEKLFF
D: .; length: 13; V: TRBV9; J: TRBJ1-5; size: .; DNA: TGTGCCAGCAGCGGGGGGGCCAGTCAGCCCCAGCATTTT; CDR3: CASSGGASQPQHF
D: .; length: 14; V: TRBV10-2; J: TRBJ2-2; size: once; DNA: TGCGCCAGCAGTGAAAATTCCGGAGCCGGGGAGCTGTTTTTT; CDR3: CASSENSGAGELFF
D: .; length: 15; V: TRBV6-5; J: TRBJ2-7; size: .; DNA: TGTGCCAGCAGTGCCGGAATTCCCTCAATCTACGAGCAGTACTTC; CDR3: CASSAGIPSIYEQYF
D: .; length: 14; V: TRBV9; J: TRBJ2-2; size: .; DNA: TGTGCCAGCAGCGTACAGGGTGGGACCGGGGAGCTGTTTTTT; CDR3: CASSVQGGTGELFF
D: .; length: 15; V: TRBV5-6; J: TRBJ2-4; size: .; DNA: TGTGCCAGCAGCTTAACTTACAGGCCCAAAAACATTCAGTACTTC; CDR3: CASSLTYRPKNIQYF
D: .; length: 17; V: TRBV11-1; J: TRBJ1-2; size: .; DNA: TGTGCCAGCAGCCCCGGTCGGGAGACAGGATTACTCTATGGCTACACCTTC; CDR3: CASSPGRETGLLYGYTF
D: TRBD1; length: 15; V: TRBV30; J: TRBJ1-6; size: .; DNA: TGTGCCTGGAGGTCAATGGGACAGGGGTATTCACCCCTCCACTTT; CDR3: CAWRSMGQGYSPLHF
D: TRBD1; length: 13; V: TRBV19; J: TRBJ2-7; size: .; DNA: TGTGCCAGTAGTAGAACAGGGGCCTACGAGCAGTACTTC; CDR3: CASSRTGAYEQYF
D: .; length: 14; V: TRBV19; J: TRBJ1-6; size: .; DNA: TGTGCCAGTAGAGAGGCGGAGTATAATTCACCCCTCCACTTT; CDR3: CASREAEYNSPLHF
D: .; length: 12; V: TRBV7-2; J: TRBJ2-7; size: .; DNA: TGTGCCAGCAGCTTGACAGGCAGTGAGCAGTACTTC; CDR3: CASSLTGSEQYF
D: .; length: 15; V: TRBV28; J: TRBJ1-3; size: .; DNA: TGTGCCAGCATCCGGGGGAGCTGGTCTGGAAACACCATATATTTT; CDR3: CASIRGSWSGNTIYF
D: .; length: 17; V: TRBV12-5; J: TRBJ2-2; size: .; DNA: TGTGCTAGTGGTTTGGTACCAGGAGCGACGAACACCGGGGAGCTGTTTTTT; CDR3: CASGLVPGATNTGELFF
D: .; length: 13; V: TRBV7-8; J: TRBJ1-1; size: .; DNA: TGTGCCAGCAGCCGCGTCCGACACACTGAAGCTTTCTTT; CDR3: CASSRVRHTEAFF
D: .; length: 16; V: TRBV6-5; J: TRBJ2-7; size: .; DNA: TGTGCCAGCAGTTACAGTTGGGCCAGGGCATCCTACGAGCAGTACTTC; CDR3: CASSYSWARASYEQYF
D: .; length: 16; V: TRBV9; J: TRBJ2-3; size: .; DNA: TGTGCCAGCAGCGTAGGGGCATCAGATAGCACAGATACGCAGTATTTT; CDR3: CASSVGASDSTDTQYF
D: TRBD2; length: 13; V: TRBV29-1; J: TRBJ2-1; size: few; DNA: TGCAGCGTTGGCGGGAGCTCCTACAATGAGCAGTTCTTC; CDR3: CSVGGSSYNEQFF
D: .; length: 16; V: TRBV4-1; J: TRBJ1-5; size: few; DNA: TGCGCCAGCAGCCAGAGCAACAGGGAGCGCAATCAGCCCCAGCATTTT; CDR3: CASSQSNRERNQPQHF
D: TRBD1; length: 15; V: TRBV19; J: TRBJ1-5; size: .; DNA: TGTGCCAGTAGGGGACAGGGGTATAGCAATCAGCCCCAGCATTTT; CDR3: CASRGQGYSNQPQHF
D: TRBD2; length: 15; V: TRBV5-1; J: TRBJ2-7; size: .; DNA: TGCGCCAGCAGCGTAACTAGCGGGGGGATCTACGAGCAGTACTTC; CDR3: CASSVTSGGIYEQYF
D: .; length: 14; V: TRBV6-1; J: TRBJ2-4; size: once; DNA: TGTGCCAGCAGTGCCGACAGAGCCAAAAACATTCAGTACTTC; CDR3: CASSADRAKNIQYF
D: TRBD1; length: 14; V: TRBV2; J: TRBJ2-5; size: .; DNA: TGTGCCAGCAGTGACTGGACAGGGCTGGAGACCCAGTACTTC; CDR3: CASSDWTGLETQYF
D: .; length: 14; V: TRBV7-9; J: TRBJ2-3; size: .; DNA: TGTGCCAGCAGCCAGACAGGGAGGGCAGATACGCAGTATTTT; CDR3: CASSQTGRADTQYF
D: .; length: 12; V: TRBV28; J: TRBJ1-1; size: .; DNA: TGTGCCAGCAGTTTATCCCTTGCTGAAGCTTTCTTT; CDR3: CASSLSLAEAFF
D: .; length: 13; V: TRBV28; J: TRBJ1-5; size: .; DNA: TGTGCCAGCAGCCCGGATAGCAATCAGCCCCAGCATTTT; CDR3: CASSPDSNQPQHF
D: TRBD1; length: 15; V: TRBV5-1; J: TRBJ1-1; size: .; DNA: TGCGCCAGCAGCTCCGCGACAGGGATAAACACTGAAGCTTTCTTT; CDR3: CASSSATGINTEAFF
D: .; length: 11; V: TRBV11-2; J: TRBJ2-5; size: .; DNA: TGTGCCAGCAGCTATCGAGAGACCCAGTACTTC; CDR3: CASSYRETQYF
D: .; length: 14; V: TRBV5-1; J: TRBJ1-4; size: few; DNA: TGCGCCAGCAGCTCCGGTTCTAATGCGGAAAAACTGTTTTTT; CDR3: CASSSGSNAEKLFF